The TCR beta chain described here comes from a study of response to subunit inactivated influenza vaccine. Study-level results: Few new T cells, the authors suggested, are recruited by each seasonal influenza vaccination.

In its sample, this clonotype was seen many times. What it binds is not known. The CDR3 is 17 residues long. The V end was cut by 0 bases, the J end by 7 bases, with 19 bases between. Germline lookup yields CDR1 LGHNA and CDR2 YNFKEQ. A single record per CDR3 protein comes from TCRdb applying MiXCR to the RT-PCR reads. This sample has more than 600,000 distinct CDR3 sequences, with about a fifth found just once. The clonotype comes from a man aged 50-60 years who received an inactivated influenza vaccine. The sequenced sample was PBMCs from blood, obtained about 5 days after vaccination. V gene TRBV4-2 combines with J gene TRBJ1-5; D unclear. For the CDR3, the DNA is TGTGCCAGCAGCCAAGATCTAAAGAGGGCGCCTTTGCAGCCCCAGCATTTT. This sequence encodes CASSQDLKRAPLQPQHF.